This T cell receptor (beta chain) was recovered during a study of CD8 T cells in ankylosing spondylitis (dated by TCRdb to 2015 to 2018). General notes on the study: The study profiled T cell receptor beta repertoires in healthy donors and ankylosing spondylitis patients to find disease-linked TCR variants. Peripheral blood was sampled, and synovial fluid was also collected from ankylosing spondylitis patients. The whole study cohort included about a hundred healthy donors and 25 or so ankylosing spondylitis patients.

Sequences MNHEY (CDR1) and SVGEGT (CDR2) are obtained from the germline V gene. From the cysteine through the phenylalanine, the CDR3 covers 13 amino acids. Just CDR3 DNA is preserved here, 39 bases in frame from base 1. V sheds 5 bases and J sheds 7 bases, leaving 14 bases between their ends. This clonotype was observed many times. There is no known antigen for this receptor. No base-level quality is on record; no much larger clone is a single base apart. The reads were generated on an Illumina HiSeq 2500. Quantitative 5'-RACE with molecular barcodes was the method used to prepare the TCR beta libraries. The paper's processing steps were these. A new computational method based on a probabilistic model of VDJ rearrangement was used to identify disease-linked TCR variants. TCRdb passed the public sequencing reads through fastp at Q25 and MiXCR, retaining productive beta sequences. Every CDR3 protein is listed once, alongside the most common genes and DNA of its rows. The V and J calls shown here were made by TCRdb, not taken from the authors' results. The sample records approximately 180,000 distinct CDR3 sequences, around a sixth of which are singletons. Approximately 4.3% of the sample is taken by the ten largest.

Broad study findings and their caveats: Significant enrichment of the disease-linked clones was reported in matched synovial fluid samples from ankylosing spondylitis patients. Blood from ankylosing spondylitis patients appeared to be characterized by a TCR beta motif made up of fewer than ten highly homologous amino acid variants. The disease-linked clones showed a CD8+ phenotype and occurred at relatively low frequencies in peripheral blood. Some of the motif variants had been reported before in the synovial fluid and blood of reactive arthritis patients, a finding that suggests common disease-initiation mechanisms.

This sequence was found in a male donor between 10 and 30 years old with ankylosing spondylitis or in good health (not recorded which). Donor details come from another sample of the same person, matched by shared clones. The V gene is TRBV6-2 or TRBV6-3 and the J gene is TRBJ2-5, with the identity of the D gene unclear. The specimen was blood, either unsorted or a sorted T cell fraction (not recorded which). The CDR3 loop reads CASSETGWGTQYF. The bases read TGTGCCAGCAGTGAAACTGGCTGGGGGACCCAGTACTTC.